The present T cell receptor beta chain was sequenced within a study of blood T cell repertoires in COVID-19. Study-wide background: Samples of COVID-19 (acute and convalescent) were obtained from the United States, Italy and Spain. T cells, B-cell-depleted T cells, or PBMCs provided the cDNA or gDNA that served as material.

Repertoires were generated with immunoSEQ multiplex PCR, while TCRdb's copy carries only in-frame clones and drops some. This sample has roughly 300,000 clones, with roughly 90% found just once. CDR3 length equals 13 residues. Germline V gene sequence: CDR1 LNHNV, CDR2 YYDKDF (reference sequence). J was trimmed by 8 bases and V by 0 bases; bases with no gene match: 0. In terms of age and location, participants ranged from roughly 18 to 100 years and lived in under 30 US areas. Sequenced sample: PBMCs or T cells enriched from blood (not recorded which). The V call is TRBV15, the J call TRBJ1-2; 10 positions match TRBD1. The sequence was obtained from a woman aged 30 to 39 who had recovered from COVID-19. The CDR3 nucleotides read TGTGCCACCAGCAGAGAGGACAGGGGGGGCTACACCTTC. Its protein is CATSREDRGGYTF.